This TCR beta chain was recovered during a study of cytomegalovirus exposure and HLA in healthy donors. This CDR3 is built from 16 residues. Trimming took off 2 bases at V and 3 bases at J, with 17 bases between the two ends. The germline V gene encodes CDR1 MNHEY and CDR2 SMNVEV (reference sequence). 60 Vbeta and 13 Jbeta primers were used in PCR. Sequencing was performed with immunoSEQ multiplex PCR; in TCRdb, only in-frame clones are kept and a portion is missing. Seen here are about 140,000 clones, around 65% observed once, and the top ten hold 5.5% to 7%. The chain recombines TRBV27 with TRBJ2-7; no clear D gene. The TCR comes from a woman aged 55-75 years in good health and CMV-seronegative. Input material: PBMCs. The CDR3 here is CASSLSALESLYEQYF. The CDR3 DNA is TGTGCCAGCAGTTTAAGTGCTCTGGAGTCCCTCTACGAGCAGTACTTC.